This TCR beta chain stems from a study of blood T cells in healthy people across ages. This clonotype showed up just a few times. Primers used in a second PCR of roughly 6 to 12 cycles were a sample-barcoded 5' primer and a J-beta primer mix. Using its own MiXCR run on the 5' RACE reads, TCRdb lists one record per CDR3 protein. The data contain over 1,500,000 distinct CDR3 sequences, around 48% of them singletons. Trimming at V came to 6 bases and at J to 5 bases, leaving 9 bases not matched to a gene. This CDR3 is built from 15 residues. CDR1 SGHTA and CDR2 FQGNSA come from the germline V gene. The TCR comes from a woman in her thirties or forties in good health. The sample was blood. The chain couples TRBV7-2 to TRBJ2-3; 9 bases match TRBD2. The CDR3 DNA sequence: TGTGCCAGCAGACCCGGGACTAGCAACGGAGATACGCAGTATTTT. Its translation is CASRPGTSNGDTQYF.